This T cell receptor (beta chain) appears in the sequencing data of a study of T-cell reconstitution after alpha-beta-depleted transplantation in children. General observations from the study: A year had passed since transplant, and T-cell counts and diversity by then came mostly from newly produced T cells. Several patients had high TCRbeta diversity at day 60; it came from surviving recipient T cells and thymic progenitors. It was reported that alpha-beta T cells came from several hundred expanded graft clones (about two months after transplant).

The CDR3 runs to 13 residues. V lost 1 base and J lost 7, with 7 bases in between. The germline CDR1 and CDR2 sequences are MGHRA and YSYEKL. Unique molecular identifiers were built into the TCRbeta library. TCRdb independently ran MiXCR on the PCR reads; one entry per CDR3 protein. The data hold tens of thousands of distinct CDR3 sequences, with 14% observed a single time. In the case of this clonotype: What it recognizes is unknown.

This rearrangement joins TRBV4-1 to TRBJ1-4; unclear D gene. The source is a male patient between 2 and 9 years old who had a stem cell transplant for acute lymphoblastic leukemia, so the T cells may come from the graft donor. Here the sequenced sample was PBMCs, mostly from graft donor cells, taken 180 days after TCRalphabeta/CD19-depleted stem cell transplant. The CDR3 loop is CASSQAPVEKLFF. The CDR3 nucleotides read TGCGCCAGCAGCCAAGCCCCGGTTGAAAAACTGTTTTTT.